This paragraph covers one T cell receptor (beta chain) sequence. Using immunoSEQ multiplex PCR, the repertoire was profiled, and TCRdb retains in-frame clones only, with some absent. The sample holds roughly 150,000 clones; about 86% are singletons and the top ten take around 20%. This specimen belongs to a study of blood T cell repertoires in COVID-19. Per the germline V gene, CDR1 is MNHEY and CDR2 is SMNVEV (reference sequence). CDR3 length: 15 amino acids. Germline trimming cut 5 bases from V and 7 bases from J; bases unmatched to any gene: 7. This sequence originates from an elderly woman with acute or convalescent COVID-19. The V gene is TRBV27, the J gene TRBJ2-1; 11 positions agree with TRBD2. The specimen was peripheral blood. The CDR3 spells CASSTRLAGSNEQFF. DNA of the CDR3: TGTGCCAGCAGTACTAGACTAGCGGGGAGTAATGAGCAGTTCTTC.